This TCR beta chain was identified in a study of T cells in Graves' hyperthyroidism and ophthalmopathy. Diagnosis of hyperthyroidism was new in patients aged 18 to 65, and its duration was under 2 months. The CDR3 has 12 residues. Germline CDR1 SQVTM, CDR2 ANQGSEA. Trimming removed 6 bases from V and 3 bases from J; junction bases left unmatched: 4. This clonotype has only a few counts. TCR beta CDR3 sequences were amplified from RNA transcripts. First-round RT-PCR of the TCR CDR3 relied on the HTBI primer set. TCRdb reprocessed the multiplex PCR reads with MiXCR, giving one entry per CDR3 protein. The sample yields about 420,000 distinct CDR3 sequences, roughly 15% seen once.

V and J are TRBV29-1 and TRBJ2-5; 7 bases line up with TRBD2. Sequencing was carried out using blood. The clonotype comes from a woman aged 18-29 years with Graves' hyperthyroidism. This CDR3 is CSVPLAEETQYF. DNA of the CDR3: TGCAGCGTACCCCTAGCGGAAGAGACCCAGTACTTC.